This T cell receptor (beta chain) is drawn from a study of shared clonotypes between healthy human individuals. Study-wide context: Contributing individuals were two females and three males aged 18 to 49.

Study results and caveats: Only a few donors were included, so the genetic and exposure-history diversity represented was limited. Sequencing depth was expected to affect clonotype sharing among donors.

Concerning this clone itself: What it recognizes is unknown.

The team ran DNA from unsorted PBMCs on ten immunoSEQ deep assay plates for sequencing. The data were produced by immunoSEQ multiplex PCR, yet TCRdb's version contains in-frame clones alone and is incomplete. The table lists about 460,000 clones, roughly 80% of them singletons. Between the trimmed V and J ends, which lost 0 bases and 4 bases, there was a span of 10 bases. This CDR3 comprises 14 residues. Germline-derived CDR1 and CDR2 are SGHDN and FVKESK. The V call is TRBV14, the J call TRBJ2-7; perhaps TRBD2 as D (6 bases). The sequencing sample was made of PBMCs. The receptor comes from a woman in her thirties or forties in good health. Some clones in this sample may be carry-over from other donors' samples. CDR3 in DNA: TGTGCCAGCAGCCAAGAAGGGGACTGGTACGAGCAGTACTTC. Residues: CASSQEGDWYEQYF.